A single sample is the source of the 8 T cell receptor beta chains below, sequenced in a study of CD8 T cell repertoires and HIV-1 epitope variants. For these receptors, no antigen is known. The protocol was immunoSEQ multiplex PCR, while the TCRdb copy is restricted to in-frame clones and leaves out a portion. The sample yields just over 2,500 clones, around two thirds seen once. Material for sequencing was cultured CD8+ T cells derived from PBMCs. The receptors originated from a male donor with HIV.

The table lists this clone with a few counts. This chain uses TRBV27 with TRBJ1-2; D is unresolved. The V gene lost 5 bases and the J gene lost 6 bases, with 13 bases spanning the gap. The CDR3 loop spans 13 amino acids. CDR1 MNHEY and CDR2 SMNVEV come from the germline V gene (reference sequence). The CDR3 DNA follows: TGTGCCAGCAGTCCGGGCGGAGGACATGGCTACACCTTC. This codes for CASSPGGGHGYTF.

The rearrangement joins TRBV7-9 to TRBJ1-5, with D possibly being TRBD1 (5 bases). Trimming pared 5 bases from V and 3 bases from J, leaving 14 bases between. The CDR3 covers 15 residues. Germline-derived CDR1 and CDR2 are SEHNR and FQNEAQ (reference sequence). The CDR3 sequence: CASSRGTGSNQPQHF. Here the CDR3 DNA reads TGTGCCAGCAGCCGGGGGACGGGTTCCAATCAGCCCCAGCATTTT. The variable domain in full, completed from reference TRBV7-9 and TRBJ1-5, reads DTGVSQNPRHKITKRGQNVTFRCDPISEHNRLYWYRQTLGQGPEFLTYFQNEAQLEKSRLLSDRFSAERPKGSFSTLEIQRTEQGDSAMYLCASSRGTGSNQPQHFGDGTRLSIL.

The chain joins TRBV5-1 to TRBJ2-5, with 16 nucleotides matching TRBD2. Germline loops: CDR1 SGHRS, CDR2 YFSETQ. The CDR3 consists of 15 residues. J gave up 9 bases and V 3 bases, and 5 bases lay outside the gene matches. CDR3 nucleotide sequence: TGCGCCAGCAGCTGGTCCGGGACTAGCGGGGGGGCCCAGTACTTC. This encodes CASSWSGTSGGAQYF.

The chain links TRBV5-1 to TRBJ2-3; D call uncertain. The ends were cut back, 1 base at V and 2 bases at J, with 8 bases in the middle. The length of the CDR3 is 14 residues. The germline CDR1 and CDR2 sequences are SGHRS and YFSETQ. The CDR3 here is CASSLSGDTDTQYF. In DNA, the CDR3 is TGCGCCAGCAGCTTGTCCGGAGACACAGATACGCAGTATTTT.

This clone was counted a few times. The J gene is TRBJ2-5, the V gene TRBV15; perhaps TRBD1 as D (6 bases). V was shortened by 0 bases and J by 4 bases, with 9 bases between the two germline ends. Germline V CDR1 and CDR2: LNHNV, YYDKDF (reference sequence). CDR3 length: 14 amino acids. The CDR3 coding sequence is TGTGCCACCAGCAGAGACGTAGGGGGAGAGACCCAGTACTTC. It codes for CATSRDVGGETQYF.

The chain couples TRBV10-3 to TRBJ2-7; the D is unclear. Trimming left V 8 bases short and J 3 bases short, with 14 bases between. This CDR3 region has 13 residues. Per germline, CDR1 ENHRY and CDR2 SYGVKD. For the CDR3, the DNA is TGTGCCATCCGGGTGGATTTCGGCTACGAGCAGTACTTC. Translating gives CAIRVDFGYEQYF.

This clone was counted a single time. The chain has TRBV6-6 and TRBJ2-1, with D tentatively TRBD2 (5 bases). The ends were cut back, 4 bases at V and 4 bases at J, with 11 bases in the middle. Germline lookup yields CDR1 MNHNY and CDR2 SVGAGI (reference sequence). The CDR3 covers 14 residues. DNA for the CDR3: TGTGCCAGCAGTTCCCCGACTATTTACAATGAGCAGTTCTTC. It is translated as CASSSPTIYNEQFF.

The chain employs TRBV28 and TRBJ2-5; D gene ambiguous. V lost 4 bases and J 1 base, leaving 13 bases between the germline ends. Germline V gene data show CDR1 as MDHEN and CDR2 as SYDVKM. The CDR3 extends over 15 amino acids. CDR3 loop: CASSSPDMSQETQYF. For the CDR3, the DNA is TGTGCCAGCAGTTCCCCTGACATGTCCCAAGAGACCCAGTACTTC.